A selection of T cell receptor beta chains follows, all from one sample in a study of shared clonotypes between healthy human individuals. Data came from immunoSEQ multiplex PCR; TCRdb stores just in-frame clones and leaves some out. The sample includes about 1 million clones, 70% to 80% of them seen just once. The sequencing input was memory CD4+ T cells sorted from blood. Receptors originate from a man younger than 35 in good health. CDR3s include the opening cysteine and the closing phenylalanine or tryptophan. A D gene is named only where the DNA matches it firmly. Size values are once, few and many counts, or a class for expanded clones, and some rows have none.

-	TRBV4-1	TRBJ2-3	TRBD2	CASSQDGLAGGTGTDTQYF	TGCGCCAGCAGCCAAGATGGGCTAGCGGGAGGTACGGGCACAGATACGCAGTATTTT
-	TRBV12-5	TRBJ2-7	TRBD2	CASLGSGSYEQYF	TGTGCTAGTCTTGGTAGCGGGAGTTACGAGCAGTACTTC
-	TRBV7-9	TRBJ2-7	TRBD2	CASSWSGREYEQYF	TGTGCCAGCAGCTGGAGCGGGAGGGAGTACGAGCAGTACTTC
few	TRBV5-6	TRBJ2-5	-	CASSKEKTQYF	TGTGCCAGCAGCAAGGAGAAGACCCAGTACTTC
-	TRBV4-1	TRBJ2-2	-	CASSQDFGSGTGELFF	TGCGCCAGCAGCCAAGACTTCGGTAGTGGGACCGGGGAGCTGTTTTTT
-	TRBV27	TRBJ2-3	TRBD2	CASSSLAGRSTDTQYF	TGTGCCAGCAGTTCACTAGCGGGGCGGAGCACAGATACGCAGTATTTT
-	TRBV30	TRBJ2-1	-	CAWIERKYNEQFF	TGTGCCTGGATTGAGCGGAAATACAATGAGCAGTTCTTC
-	TRBV6-1	TRBJ1-1	TRBD1	CASSPGGYTGEAFF	TGTGCCAGCAGCCCAGGGGGGTATACAGGGGAAGCTTTCTTT
-	TRBV13	TRBJ2-7	-	CASSQGLWGISRDYEQYF	TGTGCCAGCAGCCAGGGACTTTGGGGGATTTCACGAGATTACGAGCAGTACTTC
-	TRBV5-6	TRBJ1-6	-	CASSLLYNSPLHF	TGTGCCAGCAGCTTGCTGTATAATTCACCCCTCCACTTT
-	TRBV5-8	TRBJ2-2	TRBD2	CASSLGTSGTSGELFF	TGTGCCAGCAGCTTGGGTACTAGCGGGACTTCCGGGGAGCTGTTTTTT
-	TRBV5-4	TRBJ1-4	-	CASSLQGGATNEKLFF	TGTGCCAGCAGCTTGCAAGGGGGAGCAACTAATGAAAAACTGTTTTTT
few	TRBV28	TRBJ1-6	-	CASEGTNDNSPLHF	TGTGCCAGCGAAGGGACAAACGATAATTCACCCCTCCACTTT
few	TRBV19	TRBJ1-1	TRBD1	CARNRGNTEAFF	TGTGCCCGTAACAGGGGAAACACTGAAGCTTTCTTT
few	TRBV5-8	TRBJ2-1	TRBD1	CASSLEGGRYNEQFF	TGTGCCAGCAGCTTGGAAGGGGGCAGATACAATGAGCAGTTCTTC
-	TRBV28	TRBJ2-3	-	CASSTNREADTQYF	TGTGCCAGCAGCACCAACAGGGAGGCAGATACGCAGTATTTT
-	TRBV11-3	TRBJ2-7	-	CASSLDYGHSYEQYF	TGTGCCAGCAGCTTAGATTACGGCCACTCCTACGAGCAGTACTTC
-	TRBV23-1	TRBJ2-6	-	CASSRRKAGSGANVLTF	TGCGCCAGCAGTCGTCGCAAGGCGGGATCTGGGGCCAACGTCCTGACTTTC
-	TRBV30	TRBJ2-1	TRBD2	CAWSAQLAFQFF	TGTGCCTGGAGTGCCCAACTAGCGTTTCAGTTCTTC
many	TRBV5-4	TRBJ2-2	-	CASSAGARNTGELFF	TGTGCCAGCAGCGCGGGGGCCAGGAACACCGGGGAGCTGTTTTTT
-	TRBV6-5	TRBJ2-1	-	CASSPAGNEQFF	TGTGCCAGCAGCCCAGCCGGGAATGAGCAGTTCTTC
-	TRBV9	TRBJ1-3	-	CASSVAGNSGNTIYF	TGTGCCAGCAGCGTAGCCGGGAACTCTGGAAACACCATATATTTT
-	TRBV5-1	TRBJ2-2	-	CASSLGRDTGELFF	TGCGCCAGCAGCTTGGGGCGGGACACCGGGGAGCTGTTTTTT
-	TRBV29-1	TRBJ1-2	TRBD1	CSVEDRQGARGYTF	TGCAGCGTTGAAGATCGCCAGGGGGCTCGAGGCTACACCTTC
-	TRBV14	TRBJ1-2	TRBD1	CASSTRQGGVYTF	TGTGCCAGCAGCACTCGACAGGGGGGGGTCTACACCTTC
once	TRBV28	TRBJ2-7	-	CASSLPGPYEQYF	TGTGCCAGCAGTTTGCCCGGGCCCTACGAGCAGTACTTC
few	TRBV30	TRBJ1-5	-	CAWSVSGHSNQPQHF	TGTGCCTGGAGTGTAAGTGGACACTCAAATCAGCCCCAGCATTTT
-	TRBV30	TRBJ2-5	-	CAWSYSLQETQYF	TGTGCCTGGAGTTACAGTTTACAAGAGACCCAGTACTTC